The present entry profiles one T cell receptor (beta chain) with its context. This clonotype was picked up a small number of times. Its antigen specificity is not known. The input lacks base qualities; no much larger clone sits a single base away. This specimen comes from a study of early T cells in non-severe SARS-CoV-2 infection (dated by TCRdb to the early 2020s). Context from the whole study: Because TCR sequencing relied on bulk RNA taken from unsorted whole blood, pairing of alpha and beta chains was not possible. Broader findings and caveats from the paper: VDJdb matching was skewed toward anti-spike CD8 responses and likely underestimated virus-specific expansions by missing private and CD4 specificities.

The CDR3 runs 15 residues from the cysteine to the phenylalanine. CDR3 DNA is the only sequence kept; it has 45 bases, read in frame from the first base. The germline V gene provides CDR1 SGHTA and CDR2 FQGTGA. Relative to germline, V is missing 5 bases and J is missing 3 bases, with 4 bases of the junction outside any gene match. Library method: 5' RACE. TCRdb names NextSeq 500 as the instrument used. In the TCR library protocol, unique molecular identifiers were attached to individual cDNA molecules to correct for PCR bias and sequencing error. Both TCR alpha and beta chains were sequenced, and tight co-correlation was observed between alpha and beta sequence abundances in each sample. The published analysis was carried out like this. Decombinator V4 was used to annotate TCR sequences for V gene, J gene and CDR3. Expanded TCRs were defined as changing significantly between any two time points under a Poisson model with p below 0.0001. Abundances of TCRs were expressed as counts per million after normalisation to the total number of TCRs sequenced in each sample. TRAV1-2 paired with TRAJ12, TRAJ20 or TRAJ33 defined MAIT TCRs, while TRAV10 paired with TRAJ18 defined iNKT TCRs. VDJdb, accessed 1 November 2021, was searched for CMV, EBV and SARS-CoV-2 annotated TCRs, with TCRs annotated for multiple antigens excluded. TCRdb handled the public reads itself, with Q25 trimming in fastp and clone calling in MiXCR, and kept productive beta chains. Each CDR3 protein gets just one entry, which takes the most common genes and DNA from the rows behind it. The V and J calls come from TCRdb's annotation, not from the publication. A total of about 59,000 distinct CDR3 sequences appear in this sample, roughly an eighth of them only once. 7.5% to 10% of the sample goes to the ten largest clones.

This was a case-control study nested in a cohort of healthcare workers in London, UK, who had nasopharyngeal swab PCR tests and blood samples taken every week. Healthcare workers were enrolled in the week of the UK lockdown, from 23 to 31 March 2020, and were followed every week for up to about 15 weeks. Sequencing was performed on whole blood, taken at baseline. This sequence was found in an adult who was a healthcare worker with PCR-confirmed SARS-CoV-2 infection or an uninfected control (not recorded which). The chain employs TRBV7-3 and TRBJ2-3; TRBD2 matches 11 bases in the middle. CDR3 protein: CASSRSGGATDTQYF. At the DNA level, the sequence is TGTGCCAGCAGCCGTAGCGGGGGGGCGACAGATACGCAGTATTTT.